One and the same sample provided the 25 T cell receptor beta chains below, sequenced in a study of response to subunit inactivated influenza vaccine (dated by TCRdb to between 2017 and 2018). The protocol used for the library was RT-PCR. For sequencing, an Illumina HiSeq 2500 was employed. The raw public data were reprocessed by TCRdb itself: fastp quality trimming at Q25, MiXCR clonotype calling, in-frame beta chains only. Under each unique CDR3 protein, matching rows form one entry showing the most common genes and DNA. Present in this sample are roughly 650,000 distinct CDR3 sequences, more than 15% of which were seen just once. The ten most abundant clones make up more than 9% of the sample. Sequenced material: PBMCs from blood, taken approximately 12 days after vaccination. The receptors come from a man over 45 who received an inactivated influenza vaccine. Donor details come from another sample of the same person, matched by shared clones.

A few counts support this clonotype. This chain links TRBV7-2 with TRBJ2-2; D is possibly TRBD1 (6 bases). Trimming pared 3 bases from V and 6 bases from J, leaving 11 bases between. Looked up from germline, CDR1 is SGHTA and CDR2 is FQGNSA. There are 14 residues in the CDR3. CDR3 DNA sequence: TGTGCCAGCAGCTTGAGACAGGTTGCCGGGGAGCTGTTTTTT. Its protein product is CASSLRQVAGELFF.

This chain links TRBV7-2 with TRBJ2-3; 8 bases map to TRBD1. The length of the CDR3 is 14 residues. With 5 bases clipped from V and 5 bases from J, the junction kept 6 bases outside the gene matches. Germline V lookup: CDR1 SGHTA, CDR2 FQGNSA. CDR3 sequence: CASSLTDRGDTQYF. CDR3 bases: TGTGCCAGCAGCCTAACCGACAGGGGAGATACGCAGTATTTT.

This clonotype has a handful of counts. The V gene is TRBV6-5, the J gene TRBJ2-5; no definite D call. Deletions cut 3 bases from V and 7 bases from J, with 18 bases between. The CDR3 covers 15 residues. The germline gives CDR1 MNHEY, CDR2 SVGAGI. This chain's CDR3 is CASSYSIGAAGTQYF. CDR3 bases: TGTGCCAGCAGTTATTCGATTGGCGCGGCTGGGACCCAGTACTTC.

The J gene is TRBJ2-5, the V gene TRBV29-1; the match to TRBD2 covers 7 bases. Germline assignment: CDR1 SQVTM and CDR2 ANQGSEA. The CDR3 is made up of 14 amino acids. The V gene end was trimmed by 0 bases and the J gene end by 5 bases; junction bases not matched to a gene: 6. Here the CDR3 DNA reads TGCAGCGTTGAAGATGGGAGGGGATGGGAGACCCAGTACTTC. It yields the protein CSVEDGRGWETQYF. Together with reference TRBV29-1 and TRBJ2-5, the CDR3 gives the full variable domain: SAVISQKPSRDICQRGTSLTIQCQVDSQVTMMFWYRQQPGQSLTLIATANQGSEATYESGFVIDKFPISRPNLTFSTLTVSNMSPEDSSIYLCSVEDGRGWETQYFGPGTRLLVL.

This clonotype was observed once. Possible read error: a much larger clone is one base away. V gene TRBV5-6 combines with J gene TRBJ1-1; no firm D call. Looked up from germline, CDR1 is SGHDT and CDR2 is YYEEEE. CDR3 size: 12 residues. With 2 bases removed from V and 4 bases from J, the gap between germline ends came to 6 bases. DNA for the CDR3: TGTGCCAGCAGCTTTATGAGCACTGAAGCTTTCTTT. Protein: CASSFMSTEAFF.

CDR3 residues: CASSPLDRGISSYNEQFF. The CDR3 DNA follows: TGTGCCAGCAGCCCCTTGGACAGGGGGATTAGCTCCTACAATGAGCAGTTCTTC. V and J are TRBV4-2 and TRBJ2-1; 10 nucleotides align to TRBD1. V gave up 4 bases and J gave up 0 bases; unmatched junction bases: 9. Germline-derived CDR1 and CDR2 are LGHNA and YNFKEQ. This CDR3 contains 18 residues.

The V call is TRBV7-2, the J call TRBJ2-7; 10 positions agree with TRBD1. V was pared by 1 base and J by 5 bases, with 8 bases of the junction left unmatched. The CDR3 has 16 residues. Germline CDR1 and CDR2: SGHTA and FQGNSA. For the CDR3, the DNA is TGTGCCAGCAGCTTAGATTATTACGGGACAGGGGACGAGCAGTACTTC. This translates into CASSLDYYGTGDEQYF.

V is TRBV5-1 and J is TRBJ2-3; 9 positions agree with TRBD1. Trimming took 0 bases from V and 3 from J; bases not matched to a gene: 2. The CDR3 is 15 amino acids. Germline lookup yields CDR1 SGHRS and CDR2 YFSETQ. CDR3 sequence reads: CASSLVDRGTDTQYF. The CDR3 bases are TGCGCCAGCAGCTTGGTGGACAGGGGTACAGATACGCAGTATTTT.

This clonotype was observed a handful of times. The genes are TRBV7-2 and TRBJ1-4; D is ambiguous. CDR1 SGHTA and CDR2 FQGNSA come from the germline V gene. The CDR3 length is 13 residues. The V gene lost 2 bases and the J gene lost 6 bases, with 7 bases spanning the gap. The CDR3 region has the DNA TGTGCCAGCAGCTTAAACAGAGATGAAAAACTGTTTTTT. It yields the protein CASSLNRDEKLFF.

This chain uses TRBV5-1 with TRBJ2-5, with D possibly being TRBD1 or TRBD2 (5 bases each). The CDR3 extends over 14 amino acids. V lost 3 bases and J lost 4, with 13 bases in between. Germline assignment: CDR1 SGHRS and CDR2 YFSETQ. CDR3 DNA sequence: TGCGCCAGCAGCTCCACCGGGACGCTAGAGACCCAGTACTTC. Amino acids: CASSSTGTLETQYF.

This rearrangement joins TRBV5-6 to TRBJ2-7; D is uncertain. The germline V gene has CDR1 SGHDT and CDR2 YYEEEE. V lost 0 bases to trimming and J lost 4 bases, with 8 bases between them. CDR3 length equals 13 residues. CDR3 nucleotides: TGTGCCAGCAGCTTGGCGGTCGCGTACGAGCAGTACTTC. Translated: CASSLAVAYEQYF.

The rearrangement joins TRBV6-1 to TRBJ1-6; 7 bases are shared with TRBD1. Germline CDR1 is MNHNS and CDR2 is SASEGT. The V gene end was trimmed by 10 bases and the J gene end by 5 bases; junction bases not matched to a gene: 8. The CDR3 is made up of 14 amino acids. CDR3 coding DNA: TGTGCCACTGTTTCCGGGACAGATAATTCACCCCTCCACTTT. It specifies CATVSGTDNSPLHF.

V usage is TRBV12-3 or TRBV12-4 and J usage is TRBJ2-1; TRBD2 might be the D (7 bases). Trimming shortened V by 5 bases and J by 6 bases, and 17 bases separated the two germline ends. The CDR3 is made up of 15 amino acids. The CDR3 sequence: CASSAQVGGRNEQFF. DNA of the CDR3: TGTGCCAGCAGTGCCCAGGTGGGGGGGCGCAATGAGCAGTTCTTC.

This clonotype was picked up a small number of times. The chain is built from TRBV30 and TRBJ1-6; 7 nucleotides align to TRBD1. Germline V lookup: CDR1 GTSNPN, CDR2 SVGIG (reference sequence). V shed 5 bases and J 9 bases; nucleotides not matched to a gene: 7. This CDR3 comprises 13 residues. Written as DNA, the CDR3 is TGTGCCTGGTCGGGACAGACGGCTTCACCCCTCCACTTT. Protein sequence: CAWSGQTASPLHF.

This clonotype occurred a few times. The rearrangement links TRBV6-2 or TRBV6-3 to TRBJ2-2; TRBD1 matches 8 bases. The length of the CDR3 is 17 residues. The trim removed 3 bases at V and 3 bases at J, leaving 9 bases unmatched. Germline-derived CDR1 and CDR2 are MNHEY and SVGEGT. The CDR3 region has the DNA TGTGCCAGCAGTTATTCCGGGACAGGAAGGTACACCGGGGAGCTGTTTTTT. Encoded protein: CASSYSGTGRYTGELFF.

With regard to this clonotype: Germline is not matched at one junction end, which may reflect a read error. This rearrangement joins TRBV6-2 or TRBV6-3 to TRBJ2-2, with 8 bases matching TRBD1. The CDR3 has 16 residues. CDR1 and CDR2 (germline): MNHEY, SVGEGT. The CDR3: CASSHSGQGRAGELFF. Here the CDR3 DNA reads TGTGCCAGCAGTCACTCCGGACAGGGACGGGCCGGGGAGCTGTTTTTT.

There are a few counts of this clonotype. V gene TRBV5-1 combines with J gene TRBJ2-5; a weak D match, TRBD1 (6 bases). CDR1 is SGHRS and CDR2 is YFSETQ in the germline V gene. This CDR3 region has 14 residues. V was clipped by 4 bases and J by 5 bases, with 15 bases between them. CDR3 residues: CASSPQGRRETQYF. CDR3 nucleotide sequence: TGCGCCAGCAGCCCCCAGGGGCGCAGGGAGACCCAGTACTTC.

V is TRBV7-2 and J is TRBJ2-5; D is unclear. Germline V gene sequence: CDR1 SGHTA, CDR2 FQGNSA. The CDR3 sequence is 12 residues long. Deletions cut 7 bases from V and 2 bases from J, with 8 bases between. The CDR3 here is CASMVPQETQYF. The CDR3 coding sequence is TGTGCCAGCATGGTCCCACAAGAGACCCAGTACTTC. Supplemented by reference TRBV7-2 and TRBJ2-5, the full variable domain reads GAGVSQSPSNKVTEKGKDVELRCDPISGHTALYWYRQSLGQGLEFLIYFQGNSAPDKSGLPSDRFSAERTGGSVSTLTIQRTQQEDSAVYLCASMVPQETQYFGPGTRLLVL.

V usage is TRBV6-2 or TRBV6-3 and J usage is TRBJ1-2, with D unclear. Looked up from germline, CDR1 is MNHEY and CDR2 is SVGEGT. This CDR3 is built from 11 residues. Trimming removed 6 bases from V and 8 bases from J, with 10 bases in between. This CDR3 is CASSINWGYTF. For the CDR3, the DNA is TGTGCCAGCAGCATCAATTGGGGCTACACCTTC.

This chain joins TRBV5-1 and TRBJ2-3; 11 nucleotides align to TRBD2. The CDR3 runs 17 residues. The trim removed 4 bases at V and 8 bases at J, leaving 15 bases unmatched. In germline, CDR1 is SGHRS, CDR2 YFSETQ. The CDR3 nucleotides read TGCGCCAGCAGCCCAACCCCGACTAGCGGGATCCTAGGTACGCAGTATTTT. Translating gives CASSPTPTSGILGTQYF.

The J gene is TRBJ2-5, the V gene TRBV7-6; 12 positions agree with TRBD2. CDR3 length: 17 amino acids. CDR1 SGHVS and CDR2 FNYEAQ come from the germline V gene. V trimming: 5 bases; J trimming: 4 bases; junction bases outside the gene matches: 11. The CDR3 region is CASSPRLAGERRETQYF. The CDR3 DNA reads as TGTGCCAGCAGCCCTCGACTAGCGGGAGAGAGGCGAGAGACCCAGTACTTC.

This clonotype was seen a handful of times. V gene TRBV20-1 combines with J gene TRBJ2-5; 12 bases are shared with TRBD2. With 1 base clipped from V and 5 bases from J, the junction kept 5 bases outside the gene matches. Germline assignment: CDR1 DFQATT and CDR2 SNEGSKA (reference sequence). The CDR3 covers 15 residues. The CDR3 loop is CSARAASGRAETQYF. The CDR3 DNA reads as TGCAGTGCTAGAGCGGCTAGCGGGAGGGCCGAGACCCAGTACTTC.

This rearrangement joins TRBV4-1 to TRBJ2-7; 7 bases are shared with TRBD2. CDR1 is MGHRA and CDR2 is YSYEKL in the germline V gene. V shed 3 bases, J shed 3 bases, and the junction held 8 bases outside the gene matches. The CDR3 is 15 amino acids. The DNA for the CDR3 is TGCGCCAGCAGCCAGAAGGCGGGAGAGAACTACGAGCAGTACTTC. Protein sequence: CASSQKAGENYEQYF.

This clonotype was seen only a few times. This chain connects TRBV20-1 to TRBJ2-5; a possible D gene is TRBD2 (6 bases). The CDR3 has 14 amino acids. Per the germline V gene, CDR1 is DFQATT and CDR2 is SNEGSKA (reference sequence). Trimming stripped 0 bases from V and 5 bases from J, with 13 bases between. CDR3 nucleotide sequence: TGCAGTGCTAGAGATAGGAGGGCCGGTGAGACCCAGTACTTC. Protein: CSARDRRAGETQYF.

This clonotype was seen a few times. The chain has TRBV5-4 and TRBJ2-1, with TRBD1 identical over 10 bases. Trimming removed 6 bases from V and 3 bases from J; junction bases left unmatched: 6. The CDR3 length is 15 residues. CDR1 is SGHNT, CDR2 YYREEE, per germline (reference sequence). CDR3 nucleotide sequence: TGTGCCAGCACCTCGGGACAGGGGCACTACAATGAGCAGTTCTTC. Translated: CASTSGQGHYNEQFF.